This T cell receptor beta chain was captured by sequencing in a study of T cells after yellow fever vaccination. Looked up from germline, CDR1 is SQVTM and CDR2 is ANQGSEA. The CDR3 loop spans 10 amino acids. The ends were cut back, 4 bases at V and 3 bases at J, with 3 bases in the middle. Each CDR3 protein gets one entry after TCRdb re-called the 5' RACE reads with MiXCR. Among roughly 110,000 distinct CDR3 sequences listed, around 8.6% were seen once. This clonotype was recorded a few times. The rearrangement joins TRBV29-1 to TRBJ1-1; D is unresolved. The sequenced sample was CD8+ T cells sorted from PBMCs, obtained 45 days after the yellow fever booster vaccination. The receptor's source is a man aged 25-45 years who received the YFV17D yellow fever vaccine. The DNA for the CDR3 is TGCAGCGTTGGAGACACTGAAGCTTTCTTT. Translation: CSVGDTEAFF.